The clone carrying this T cell receptor beta chain has only a few counts. The antigen remains unidentified. The CDR3 sequence is 12 residues long. V was clipped by 1 base and J by 10 bases; unmatched bases: 6. CDR1 GTSNPN and CDR2 SVGIG come from the germline V gene (reference sequence). The record originates from a study of beta chain features in type 1 diabetes. The study's findings and limits: Moderate but significant shortening of TCRB CDR3s was recorded in all four CD4+ subsets from Type 1 diabetes patients.

Reverse transcription of all isolated RNA meant that expressed TCRB transcripts were sequenced. TCRdb keeps only in-frame clones here, not all; method: immunoSEQ multiplex PCR. The sample holds about 180,000 clones, about 7.9% seen once. The sequence derives from a man younger than 35 with type 1 diabetes. V is TRBV30 and J is TRBJ2-7; 8 bases are a match to TRBD1. Sequences were obtained from central memory CD4+ T cells from blood. Here the CDR3 reads CAWSAGQVRQYF. In nucleotides, the CDR3 is TGTGCCTGGAGTGCGGGACAGGTCCGCCAGTACTTC.